One sample yielded the 25 T cell receptor beta chains listed below, sequenced in a study of shared clonotypes between healthy human individuals. Produced via immunoSEQ multiplex PCR; TCRdb's table is partial and in-frame only. The sample lists about 1.1 million clones; approximately 75% were seen once. What was sequenced was memory CD4+ T cells from PBMCs. As to subset: CD45RA-negative fraction. These receptors originate from a man between 18 and 29 years old in good health. Some clones in this sample may be carry-over from other donors' samples.

For this clone: Other DNA sequences from this sample encode an identical CDR3 as well. The V and J genes are TRBV9 and TRBJ2-2; D gene ambiguous. Trimming took 3 bases from V and 1 from J, leaving 10 bases between them. This CDR3 spans 15 amino acids. Germline CDR1 and CDR2: SGDLS and YYNGEE. In DNA, the CDR3 is TGTGCCAGCAGCGCTACCTCCGGGAACACCGGGGAGCTGTTTTTT. Its translation: CASSATSGNTGELFF.

The chain joins TRBV19 to TRBJ2-2, with 11 bases fitting TRBD2. CDR3 size: 15 residues. Germline-derived CDR1 and CDR2 are LNHDA and SQIVND (reference sequence). Trimming took 5 bases from V and 5 from J; bases not matched to a gene: 4. As DNA, the CDR3 is TGTGCCAGTAGTTCACGACTAGCGGGAACCGGGGAGCTGTTTTTT. Translation gives CASSSRLAGTGELFF.

This clone has just a few counts. A much larger clone differs from this one at a single base, so this may be a read error. The chain is built from TRBV2 and TRBJ1-1, with D maybe TRBD1 (6 bases). Germline V gene lookup returns CDR1 SNHLY and CDR2 FYNNEI. The CDR3 sequence is 12 residues long. The ends were cut back, 6 bases at V and 1 base at J, with 6 bases in the middle. CDR3 DNA: TGTGCCAGCAGGGGACAGAACACTGAAGCTTTCTTT. Its translation is CASRGQNTEAFF.

V gene TRBV7-9 combines with J gene TRBJ2-1; TRBD2 matches at 10 bases. Germline V gene data show CDR1 as SEHNR and CDR2 as FQNEAQ (reference sequence). J lost 8 bases, V lost 5 bases, and 9 bases had no gene match. The CDR3 extends over 15 amino acids. CDR3 coding DNA: TGTGCCAGCAGCCCCGGCCTAGCGGGAGCAGATGAGCAGTTCTTC. Encoded protein: CASSPGLAGADEQFF.

The CDR3 spells CASSVPAAGVKKLFF. In nucleotides, the CDR3 is TGTGCCAGTAGCGTACCCGCGGCAGGGGTGAAAAAACTGTTTTTT. This sequence joins TRBV19 and TRBJ1-4; D perhaps matches TRBD1 (6 bases). The CDR3 has 15 amino acids. V dropped 6 bases and J dropped 9 bases, with 20 bases sitting between them. In germline, CDR1 is LNHDA, CDR2 SQIVND (reference sequence). The full variable domain, its missing parts supplied by reference TRBV19 and TRBJ1-4, is DGGITQSPKYLFRKEGQNVTLSCEQNLNHDAMYWYRQDPGQGLRLIYYSQIVNDFQKGDIAEGYSVSREKKESFPLTVTSAQKNPTAFYLCASSVPAAGVKKLFFGSGTQLSVL.

This clone was seen only once. The chain is built from TRBV6-1 and TRBJ2-3; no clear D gene. This CDR3 has 15 residues. The germline gives CDR1 MNHNS, CDR2 SASEGT. Trimming took off 3 bases at V and 6 bases at J, with 16 bases between the two ends. CDR3: CASSDLRSSGDTQYF. The CDR3, as DNA: TGTGCCAGCAGTGACCTGCGCTCAAGTGGCGATACGCAGTATTTT.

V and J are TRBV11-1 and TRBJ2-3, with TRBD2 matching 13 bases. V trimming: 4 bases; J trimming: 5 bases; junction bases outside the gene matches: 12. The CDR3 spans 18 residues. From germline, CDR1 is SGHAT and CDR2 FQDESV (reference sequence). The CDR3: CASSSVPGLAGLVDTQYF. Written as DNA, the CDR3 is TGTGCCAGCAGCTCTGTACCGGGACTAGCGGGACTGGTAGATACGCAGTATTTT.

The genes are TRBV10-3 and TRBJ2-7; 11 bases are a match to TRBD2. The J segment lost 3 bases and the V segment lost 2 bases, leaving 6 bases of the junction unmatched. There are 16 residues in the CDR3. Germline-derived CDR1 and CDR2 are ENHRY and SYGVKD. CDR3 nucleotides: TGTGCCATCAGTGAGGTTGCTAGCGGGAGGAACTACGAGCAGTACTTC. Translating it yields CAISEVASGRNYEQYF.

The genes are TRBV4-1 and TRBJ2-6; no firm D call. Looked up from germline, CDR1 is MGHRA and CDR2 is YSYEKL. The CDR3 runs 16 residues. Trimming shortened V by 1 base and J by 2 bases, and 9 bases separated the two germline ends. As DNA, the CDR3 is TGCGCCAGCAGCCAAGGTCGAGGCACTGGGGCCAACGTCCTGACTTTC. This gives the protein CASSQGRGTGANVLTF.

V usage is TRBV14 and J usage is TRBJ1-1; D ambiguous. V was pared by 0 bases and J by 7 bases, with 9 bases between. The CDR3 is made up of 13 amino acids. Germline V gene data show CDR1 as SGHDN and CDR2 as FVKESK. The CDR3 spells CASSQDRPSEAFF. DNA of the CDR3: TGTGCCAGCAGCCAAGATCGTCCCAGTGAAGCTTTCTTT.

J is TRBJ2-7 and V is TRBV29-1; D is ambiguous. The germline gives CDR1 SQVTM, CDR2 ANQGSEA. The CDR3 loop spans 13 amino acids. CDR3 in amino acids: CSFKSMVVDEQYF. The DNA for the CDR3 is TGCTCCTTTAAGAGTATGGTTGTAGACGAGCAGTACTTC.

This chain connects TRBV4-1 to TRBJ1-4; D gene uncertain. The germline V gene has CDR1 MGHRA and CDR2 YSYEKL. There are 15 residues in the CDR3. V gave up 4 bases and J gave up 6 bases, with 15 bases separating them. The CDR3 is CASSREPLKDEKLFF. In DNA form, the CDR3 reads TGCGCCAGCAGCCGAGAACCGCTGAAGGATGAAAAACTGTTTTTT.

The chain employs TRBV7-2 and TRBJ1-2, with a tentative D call TRBD1 (5 bases). The V and J ends lost 3 bases and 8 bases respectively, with 10 bases between them. CDR3 size: 12 residues. Per germline, CDR1 SGHTA and CDR2 FQGNSA. The CDR3 DNA reads TGTGCCAGCAGCTTGGGGACGGTCGGCTACACCTTC. Translation gives CASSLGTVGYTF.

The chain couples TRBV9 to TRBJ2-1; TRBD2 aligns across 7 bases. The trim removed 1 base at V and 0 bases at J, leaving 10 bases unmatched. The CDR3 is made up of 18 amino acids. The V gene's germline CDR1 is SGDLS and CDR2 YYNGEE. The CDR3 loop is CASSVYRIAGSSYNEQFF. The CDR3 DNA sequence: TGTGCCAGCAGCGTATATCGGATAGCGGGTAGCTCCTACAATGAGCAGTTCTTC.

This chain joins TRBV18 and TRBJ2-3; the match to TRBD1 covers 7 bases. V shed 4 bases and J 0 bases; nucleotides not matched to a gene: 4. The CDR3 totals 15 residues. Germline assignment: CDR1 KGHSH and CDR2 LQKENI. The DNA of the CDR3 is TGTGCCAGCTCACTAATACAGGGGAGCACAGATACGCAGTATTTT. This codes for CASSLIQGSTDTQYF.

The J gene is TRBJ2-1, the V gene TRBV18; 13 bases map to TRBD2. The V segment lost 6 bases and the J segment 8 bases; nucleotides outside the gene matches: 7. The CDR3 sequence is 15 residues long. CDR1 and CDR2 from the germline V gene are KGHSH and LQKENI. The CDR3 protein is CASSKGLAGADEQFF. Here the CDR3 DNA reads TGTGCCAGCTCCAAAGGACTAGCGGGAGCCGATGAGCAGTTCTTC. The full variable domain, in which reference TRBV18 and TRBJ2-1 provide the parts outside the CDR3, is NAGVMQNPRHLVRRRGQEARLRCSPMKGHSHVYWYRQLPEEGLKFMVYLQKENIIDESGMPKERFSAEFPKEGPSILRIQQVVRGDSAAYFCASSKGLAGADEQFFGPGTRLTVL.

The rearrangement links TRBV7-6 to TRBJ2-7; unclear D gene. V shed 0 bases and J shed 3 bases, with 9 bases lying between them. Germline-derived CDR1 and CDR2 are SGHVS and FNYEAQ. The length of the CDR3 is 14 residues. CDR3 DNA: TGTGCCAGCAGCTTAGCGTCGGCAGACTACGAGCAGTACTTC. This gives the protein CASSLASADYEQYF.

The chain couples TRBV7-2 to TRBJ1-2; D possibly corresponds to TRBD1 (5 bases). Trimming removed 2 bases from V and 4 bases from J, with 11 bases in between. This CDR3 contains 14 residues. Germline V lookup: CDR1 SGHTA, CDR2 FQGNSA. The CDR3, as DNA: TGTGCCAGCAGCTTATCCCAGGGCTTCTATGGCTACACCTTC. It specifies CASSLSQGFYGYTF.

This clone is a singleton in its sample. The chain uses TRBV6-1 and TRBJ1-1; no reliable D call. V lost 6 bases and J 0 bases, leaving 14 bases between the germline ends. The CDR3 covers 15 residues. Germline lookup yields CDR1 MNHNS and CDR2 SASEGT. This CDR3 is CASRGSRGLNTEAFF. The CDR3 nucleotides read TGTGCCAGCAGAGGGTCCCGGGGTTTGAACACTGAAGCTTTCTTT.

The rearrangement uses TRBV2 and TRBJ2-2; D not resolved. Germline CDR1 and CDR2: SNHLY and FYNNEI. The CDR3 is made up of 12 amino acids. The V gene lost 10 bases and the J gene lost 4 bases, with 10 bases spanning the gap. DNA of the CDR3: TGTGCCACAGAACAAACCACCGGGGAGCTGTTTTTT. This sequence encodes CATEQTTGELFF.

The V call is TRBV5-5, the J call TRBJ1-3, with 7 bases matching TRBD1. This CDR3 has 19 residues. The trim removed 4 bases at V and 0 bases at J, leaving 16 bases unmatched. Germline CDR1 SGHKS, CDR2 YYEKEE (reference sequence). The CDR3 reads CASSPKRDSNFFSGNTIYF. The CDR3 DNA reads TGTGCCAGCAGCCCGAAGAGGGACAGCAATTTCTTCTCTGGAAACACCATATATTTT. Full variable domain (missing parts from reference TRBV5-5 and TRBJ1-3): DAGVTQSPTHLIKTRGQQVTLRCSPISGHKSVSWYQQVLGQGPQFIFQYYEKEERGRGNFPDRFSARQFPNYSSELNVNALLLGDSALYLCASSPKRDSNFFSGNTIYFGEGSWLTVV.

This clone has a single count. The chain employs TRBV7-9 and TRBJ2-3; D may be TRBD2 (6 bases). The CDR3 contains 15 residues. The germline gives CDR1 SEHNR, CDR2 FQNEAQ (reference sequence). The V end was cut by 4 bases, the J end by 4 bases, with 15 bases between. The CDR3 loop is CASSSRDLAPDTQYF. CDR3 DNA: TGTGCCAGCAGCTCCAGGGACTTAGCCCCAGATACGCAGTATTTT.

The J gene is TRBJ2-4, the V gene TRBV19; D perhaps matches TRBD2 (7 bases). The V gene's germline CDR1 is LNHDA and CDR2 SQIVND (reference sequence). V dropped 3 bases and J dropped 1 base, with 19 bases sitting between them. The CDR3 is made up of 18 amino acids. In DNA form, the CDR3 reads TGTGCCAGTAGTATCCCCCCGGGGGGCGAGAGGGCCAAAAACATTCAGTACTTC. It translates to CASSIPPGGERAKNIQYF. Using reference TRBV19 and TRBJ2-4 for the parts outside the CDR3, the full variable domain is DGGITQSPKYLFRKEGQNVTLSCEQNLNHDAMYWYRQDPGQGLRLIYYSQIVNDFQKGDIAEGYSVSREKKESFPLTVTSAQKNPTAFYLCASSIPPGGERAKNIQYFGAGTRLSVL.

This clone has more than one count but fewer than ten. The V call is TRBV10-3, the J call TRBJ2-1; no definite D call. The CDR3 runs to 11 residues. Germline V gene lookup returns CDR1 ENHRY and CDR2 SYGVKD. V was cut by 0 bases and J by 15 bases, with 9 bases left in between. CDR3 coding DNA: TGTGCCATCAGTGAGTCGGAAGTCCTGTTCTTC. It translates to CAISESEVLFF.

This clone was observed a single time. The genes are TRBV6-6 and TRBJ2-5; no reliable D call. The CDR3 loop spans 12 amino acids. Germline CDR1 MNHNY, CDR2 SVGAGI (reference sequence). V was shortened by 4 bases and J by 12 bases, with 15 bases between the two germline ends. The CDR3 nucleotides read TGTGCCAGCAGTTTAGAGACGGCGGCGAAGTACTTC. It yields the protein CASSLETAAKYF.